This T cell receptor beta chain stems from a study of shared clonotypes between healthy human individuals. Study outcomes and limitations: Few donors limited the genetic and exposure-history diversity represented.

Trimming removed 5 bases at V and 0 bases at J, with 8 bases between. Germline CDR1 is MNHNY and CDR2 is SVGAGI (reference sequence). The CDR3 length is 13 residues. Turning to this clone: Its matching antigen is unknown.

Profiled with immunoSEQ multiplex PCR; TCRdb holds only in-frame clones, not every one. The data show around 2.5 million clones, roughly 93% seen once. The chain carries TRBV6-6 and TRBJ2-7, with D possibly matching TRBD1 (5 bases). Sequenced material: naive CD4+ T cells from PBMCs. The subset denotes: CD45RA+ positively selected. The source is a man in his late teens or twenties in good health. Some clones in this sample may be carry-over from other donors' samples. In nucleotides, the CDR3 is TGTGCCAGCAGTGTCAGGGACTCCTACGAGCAGTACTTC. This gives the protein CASSVRDSYEQYF.